The T cell receptor (beta chain) described here comes from a study of control samples from healthy donors and cancer patients. The germline V gene encodes CDR1 LGHDT and CDR2 YNNKEL (reference sequence). CDR3 size: 15 residues. With V trimmed by 1 base and J by 2 bases, 1 base remained unmatched. This table comes from immunoSEQ multiplex PCR, and its TCRdb copy is limited to in-frame clones, with some not included. This repertoire shows about 170,000 clones, 91% found once; its top ten account for over 1.2%. What was sequenced was blood. This clonotype originated in a woman in her 30s in good health. This chain uses TRBV3-1 (or the pseudogene TRBV3-2) with TRBJ2-3; the match to TRBD2 covers 9 bases. This CDR3 reads CASSQGGLATDTQYF. For the CDR3, the DNA is TGTGCCAGCAGCCAAGGGGGACTAGCCACAGATACGCAGTATTTT.